The 11 T cell receptor beta chains below were found in one sample sequenced in a study of post-analysis software for immune sequencing data. Prepared TCR beta cDNA libraries contained unique molecular identifiers. One entry per CDR3 protein, called by TCRdb with MiXCR from the PCR reads. Of fewer than 600,000 distinct CDR3 sequences detected, 45% appear once; the ten largest clones hold about an eighth. Study-wide findings and caveats: Patients showed TRBV5-6, TRBV5-1 and TRBV20-1 among several TRBV segments more frequent than in controls.

No antigen has been assigned to these receptors. Sequencing was carried out using blood. These receptors were collected from a girl aged 5 to 17 with multiple sclerosis.

The genes are TRBV4-1 and TRBJ2-5; D is unclear. V was cut by 0 bases and J by 0 bases, with 8 bases left in between. Germline V gene data show CDR1 as MGHRA and CDR2 as YSYEKL. There are 15 residues in the CDR3. The CDR3 sequence: CASSQDSEYQETQYF. CDR3 coding DNA: TGCGCCAGCAGCCAAGATTCGGAGTACCAAGAGACCCAGTACTTC.

As concerns this clonotype: This may stem from a read error, because a much larger clone lies one nucleotide away. The rearrangement joins TRBV20-1 to TRBJ2-2; 7 nucleotides line up with TRBD1. Germline V CDR1 and CDR2: DFQATT, SNEGSKA (reference sequence). J lost 4 bases, V lost 3 bases, and 5 bases had no gene match. The CDR3 spans 14 residues. CDR3 loop: CSARITGATGELFF. The DNA of the CDR3 is TGCAGTGCTAGGATAACAGGGGCCACCGGGGAGCTGTTTTTT.

The chain has TRBV9 and TRBJ2-7, with D perhaps given as TRBD1 or TRBD2 (5 bases each). Germline V gene sequence: CDR1 SGDLS, CDR2 YYNGEE. The V and J ends lost 0 bases and 5 bases respectively, with 15 bases between them. There are 15 residues in the CDR3. As DNA, the CDR3 is TGTGCCAGCAGCGTAGTTGGGGGAGTGAACGACGAGCAGTACTTC. Translated: CASSVVGGVNDEQYF. Full variable domain (rest looked up from reference TRBV9 and TRBJ2-7): DSGVTQTPKHLITATGQRVTLRCSPRSGDLSVYWYQQSLDQGLQFLIQYYNGEERAKGNILERFSAQQFPDLHSELNLSSLELGDSALYFCASSVVGGVNDEQYFGPGTRLTVT.

The table lists this clonotype with a few counts. The genes are TRBV12-3 or TRBV12-4 and TRBJ2-3, with D possibly matching TRBD1 (5 bases). The CDR3 is 14 residues long. Trimming cost V 3 bases and J 2 bases, with 9 bases left between them. As DNA, the CDR3 is TGTGCCAGCAGTTTCGGCAGGGCCACAGATACGCAGTATTTT. Translation: CASSFGRATDTQYF.

V is TRBV20-1 and J is TRBJ1-2; the D gene is possibly TRBD1 (6 bases). The V end lost 5 bases, the J end lost 2 bases, and 15 bases lay between the germline ends. Germline CDR1 reads DFQATT; CDR2 reads SNEGSKA (reference sequence). The CDR3 sequence is 14 residues long. CDR3 sequence: CSAGGQLMNYGYTF. The CDR3 nucleotides read TGCAGTGCTGGAGGACAGCTGATGAACTATGGCTACACCTTC.

This clonotype was seen more than once but under ten times. The V call is TRBV29-1, the J call TRBJ2-5; TRBD1 matches 7 bases. The CDR3 runs to 12 residues. Per germline, CDR1 SQVTM and CDR2 ANQGSEA. V gave up 7 bases and J gave up 7 bases; unmatched junction bases: 9. In nucleotides, the CDR3 is TGCAGCGCTCGGGACAGTCAGGGGACCCAGTACTTC. It encodes CSARDSQGTQYF.

The genes are TRBV11-2 and TRBJ1-1, with 9 bases matching TRBD1. Unmatched junction bases numbered 12, after V lost 7 bases and J lost 0 bases. The CDR3 is made up of 17 amino acids. Germline V gene lookup returns CDR1 SGHAT and CDR2 FQNNGV. The CDR3: CASTRNRGRTMNTEAFF. DNA for the CDR3: TGTGCCAGCACCCGGAACAGGGGGCGTACCATGAACACTGAAGCTTTCTTT.

The chain employs TRBV20-1 and TRBJ2-1; a possible D gene is TRBD2 (6 bases). The CDR3 covers 12 residues. V lost 2 bases to trimming and J lost 10 bases, with 12 bases between them. Germline V gene data show CDR1 as DFQATT and CDR2 as SNEGSKA (reference sequence). CDR3 DNA sequence: TGCAGTGCTAGAACGTCGCTAGCGGAGCAGTTCTTC. Its translation: CSARTSLAEQFF.

V usage is TRBV20-1 and J usage is TRBJ2-1; 7 bases match TRBD2. CDR3 length equals 15 residues. The germline V gene has CDR1 DFQATT and CDR2 SNEGSKA (reference sequence). V lost 6 bases and J lost 0; bases outside the gene matches: 8. The chain's CDR3 is CSAAGAPSSYNEQFF. The CDR3 DNA reads TGCAGTGCGGCGGGAGCGCCGTCCTCCTACAATGAGCAGTTCTTC.

This rearrangement joins TRBV18 to TRBJ2-5; 7 bases agree with TRBD1. CDR3 size: 14 residues. CDR1 and CDR2 (germline): KGHSH, LQKENI. V shed 3 bases, J shed 2 bases, and the junction held 3 bases outside the gene matches. This chain's CDR3 is CASSPDRVQETQYF. The CDR3, as DNA: TGTGCCAGCTCACCCGACAGGGTACAAGAGACCCAGTACTTC.

This clonotype was observed many times. This chain uses TRBV28 with TRBJ2-7, with 8 nucleotides matching TRBD1. The length of the CDR3 is 16 residues. Looked up from germline, CDR1 is MDHEN and CDR2 is SYDVKM. With 3 bases clipped from V and 5 bases from J, the junction kept 12 bases outside the gene matches. DNA for the CDR3: TGTGCCAGCAGTTTGCTCGGTCAGGGGGCATATGACGAGCAGTACTTC. Residues: CASSLLGQGAYDEQYF. The full variable domain, its missing parts supplied by reference TRBV28 and TRBJ2-7, is DVKVTQSSRYLVKRTGEKVFLECVQDMDHENMFWYRQDPGLGLRLIYFSYDVKMKEKGDIPEGYSVSREKKERFSLILESASTNQTSMYLCASSLLGQGAYDEQYFGPGTRLTVT.